This is a list of T cell receptor beta chains from one sample in a study of cytomegalovirus exposure and HLA in healthy donors. Libraries were prepared by immunoSEQ multiplex PCR; TCRdb keeps only in-frame clonotypes and omits some of them. The table records over 150,000 clones, 77% of them present only once. Sequencing input: PBMCs. The receptors were gathered from a woman in her thirties or forties in good health and CMV-seropositive. Each CDR3 is given without its conserved first and last residue. Fields, in order: V gene, J gene, CDR3 protein.

v_call: TRBV18; j_call: TRBJ1-1; cdr3_aa: ASSPSEYGSEAF
v_call: TRBV2; j_call: TRBJ2-7; cdr3_aa: ASRPGQGVGEQY
v_call: TRBV5-6; j_call: TRBJ2-2; cdr3_aa: ASSFGQNTGELF
v_call: TRBV28; j_call: TRBJ1-2; cdr3_aa: ASRVDRNYGYT
v_call: TRBV11-2; j_call: TRBJ2-1; cdr3_aa: ASTQGLAGGWF
v_call: TRBV14; j_call: TRBJ2-2; cdr3_aa: ASSHTPTPGTFTGELF
v_call: TRBV10-3; j_call: TRBJ2-7; cdr3_aa: AISVSGRVGEQY
v_call: TRBV30; j_call: TRBJ1-6; cdr3_aa: ACPRQGKGASSYNSPLH
v_call: TRBV10-1; j_call: TRBJ1-3; cdr3_aa: ASSEDTGAGNTIY
v_call: TRBV19; j_call: TRBJ1-5; cdr3_aa: ASSDRVNQPQH
v_call: TRBV10-3; j_call: TRBJ2-2; cdr3_aa: AISANQDRADTGELF
v_call: TRBV5-1; j_call: TRBJ2-1; cdr3_aa: ASSRSGTADNEQF
v_call: TRBV18; j_call: TRBJ1-3; cdr3_aa: ASSPSSDRGENTIY
v_call: TRBV6-1; j_call: TRBJ1-4; cdr3_aa: ASSDRGDTVNEKLF
v_call: TRBV6-4; j_call: TRBJ2-3; cdr3_aa: ASSEEGLDTQY
v_call: TRBV18; j_call: TRBJ1-1; cdr3_aa: ASSRGQAGVTEAF
v_call: TRBV10-1; j_call: TRBJ1-5; cdr3_aa: ASSEPNQPQH
v_call: TRBV5-6; j_call: TRBJ1-5; cdr3_aa: ASRSGVLGNQPQH
v_call: TRBV6-9; j_call: TRBJ2-2; cdr3_aa: ASSFLAGGQNPNTGELF
v_call: TRBV30; j_call: TRBJ1-4; cdr3_aa: AWSGTGLNEKLF
v_call: TRBV21-1; j_call: TRBJ1-3; cdr3_aa: ASSKIDSFGRPLYTIY
v_call: TRBV29-1; j_call: TRBJ1-2; cdr3_aa: SVERPRNYGYT
v_call: TRBV6-1; j_call: TRBJ2-1; cdr3_aa: ASTGVSSYNEQF
v_call: TRBV7-2; j_call: TRBJ2-3; cdr3_aa: ASSLDVSRGRSDTQY
v_call: TRBV5-4; j_call: TRBJ1-2; cdr3_aa: ASSLIIPDGYT
v_call: TRBV6-1; j_call: TRBJ1-1; cdr3_aa: ASSAITGGRTEAF
v_call: TRBV5-1; j_call: TRBJ2-7; cdr3_aa: ASSLDRAGAGYEQY
v_call: TRBV6-5; j_call: TRBJ1-2; cdr3_aa: ASSYGQDYGYT
v_call: TRBV7-2; j_call: TRBJ1-6; cdr3_aa: ASSPIRRGVGGNSPLH
v_call: TRBV30; j_call: TRBJ1-6; cdr3_aa: AEQTGSSYNSPLH
v_call: TRBV6-5; j_call: TRBJ1-4; cdr3_aa: ASRTTGLNEKLF
v_call: TRBV4-2; j_call: TRBJ1-2; cdr3_aa: ASSQDRTVPNYGYT
v_call: TRBV5-6; j_call: TRBJ2-7; cdr3_aa: ASVTFGGEQY
v_call: TRBV5-6; j_call: TRBJ2-7; cdr3_aa: ASSPQDRTYEQY
v_call: TRBV15; j_call: TRBJ2-1; cdr3_aa: ATSRDRGGSSEQF
v_call: TRBV4-3; j_call: TRBJ1-2; cdr3_aa: ASSQGLDRIAHGYT
v_call: TRBV30; j_call: TRBJ2-3; cdr3_aa: AWSVLSGGPTDTQY
v_call: TRBV9; j_call: TRBJ1-1; cdr3_aa: ASSGAPQGAGNTEAF
v_call: TRBV5-1; j_call: TRBJ2-1; cdr3_aa: ASLPTAGGKNEQF
v_call: TRBV5-8; j_call: TRBJ1-4; cdr3_aa: ASSPGLEGARTHEKLF
v_call: TRBV28; j_call: TRBJ1-5; cdr3_aa: ASSLRQEQPQH
v_call: TRBV7-9; j_call: TRBJ2-5; cdr3_aa: ASSEQGRETQY
v_call: TRBV6-5; j_call: TRBJ2-3; cdr3_aa: ASSYQDSKTDTQY
v_call: TRBV19; j_call: TRBJ2-7; cdr3_aa: ASSPAMNPISYEQY
v_call: TRBV4-1; j_call: TRBJ1-1; cdr3_aa: ASSQDLAGSAF
v_call: TRBV6-5; j_call: TRBJ1-5; cdr3_aa: ASSSLSGVNQPQH
v_call: TRBV4-3; j_call: TRBJ1-2; cdr3_aa: ASSQDPQGYGYT
v_call: TRBV30; j_call: TRBJ1-2; cdr3_aa: AWSVRTNYGYT
v_call: TRBV5-1; j_call: TRBJ1-1; cdr3_aa: ASSLLVSTEAF
v_call: TRBV19; j_call: TRBJ2-7; cdr3_aa: ASSITGQGHRGYEQY
v_call: TRBV4-3; j_call: TRBJ2-5; cdr3_aa: ASSRTSGGQETQY
v_call: TRBV12-5; j_call: TRBJ1-2; cdr3_aa: ASEPGLGGYGYT
v_call: TRBV29-1; j_call: TRBJ1-1; cdr3_aa: SVEDLRSSQSPGVGEAF
v_call: TRBV10-1; j_call: TRBJ1-1; cdr3_aa: ASSDGRVNTEAF
v_call: TRBV4-1; j_call: TRBJ2-7; cdr3_aa: ASSLITSGGYEQY
v_call: TRBV11-3; j_call: TRBJ1-5; cdr3_aa: ASSTGTGRSNQPQH
v_call: TRBV2; j_call: TRBJ2-3; cdr3_aa: ASEAVAGAADTQY
v_call: TRBV27; j_call: TRBJ2-1; cdr3_aa: ASSSGGLAGGYNEQF
v_call: TRBV5-1; j_call: TRBJ1-2; cdr3_aa: ASSSSLYGYT